This entry describes one T cell receptor (beta chain). The data stem from a study of CD4+ T cells in melanoma. Data came from immunoSEQ multiplex PCR; TCRdb stores just in-frame clones and leaves some out. Among about 18,000 clones listed, over 75% were seen once. V was clipped by 4 bases and J by 2 bases; unmatched bases: 3. Germline CDR1 reads MRHNA; CDR2 reads SNTAGT. CDR3 length: 15 residues. The chain uses TRBV6-4 and TRBJ2-3, with TRBD2 identical over 10 bases. The sequence was obtained from a human donor with melanoma. Sequenced input: cells from a culture (not recorded whether cultured in vitro). The DNA for the CDR3 is TGTGCCAGCAGTGTAGGACTAGCGGCCACAGATACGCAGTATTTT. Translated, it gives CASSVGLAATDTQYF.